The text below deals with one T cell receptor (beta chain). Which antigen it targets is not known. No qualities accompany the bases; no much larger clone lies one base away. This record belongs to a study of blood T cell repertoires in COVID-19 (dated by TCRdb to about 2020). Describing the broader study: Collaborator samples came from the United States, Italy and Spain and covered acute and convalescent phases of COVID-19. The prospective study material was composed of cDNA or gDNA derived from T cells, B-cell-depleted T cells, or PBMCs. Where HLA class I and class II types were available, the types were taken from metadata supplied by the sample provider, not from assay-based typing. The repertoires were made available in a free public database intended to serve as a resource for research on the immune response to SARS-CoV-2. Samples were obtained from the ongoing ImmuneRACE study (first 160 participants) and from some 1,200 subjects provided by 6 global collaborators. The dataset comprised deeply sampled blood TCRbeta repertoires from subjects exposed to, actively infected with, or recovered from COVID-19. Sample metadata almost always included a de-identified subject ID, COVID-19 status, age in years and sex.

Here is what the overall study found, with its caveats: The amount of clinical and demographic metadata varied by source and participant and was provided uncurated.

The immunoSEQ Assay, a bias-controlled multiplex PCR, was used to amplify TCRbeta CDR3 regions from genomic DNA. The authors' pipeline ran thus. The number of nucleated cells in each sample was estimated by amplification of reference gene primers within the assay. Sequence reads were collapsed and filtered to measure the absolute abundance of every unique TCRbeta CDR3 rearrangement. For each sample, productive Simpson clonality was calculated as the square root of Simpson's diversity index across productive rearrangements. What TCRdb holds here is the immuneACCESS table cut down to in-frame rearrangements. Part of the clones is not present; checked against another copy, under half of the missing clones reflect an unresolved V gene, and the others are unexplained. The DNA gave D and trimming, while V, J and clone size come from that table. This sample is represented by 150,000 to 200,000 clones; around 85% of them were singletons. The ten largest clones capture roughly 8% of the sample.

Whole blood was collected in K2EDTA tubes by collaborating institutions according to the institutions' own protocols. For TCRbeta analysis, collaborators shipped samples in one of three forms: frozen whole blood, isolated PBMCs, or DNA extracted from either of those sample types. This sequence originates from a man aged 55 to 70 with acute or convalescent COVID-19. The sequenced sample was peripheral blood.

The nucleotides read TGTGCCAGCAGTCTGCATCTCCTAAGCGCTGGCTACACCTTC. It is translated as CASSLHLLSAGYTF. This chain joins TRBV28 to TRBJ1-2, with the identity of the D gene unclear. Taken from the germline V gene, the CDR1 and CDR2 loops are MDHEN and SYDVKM. A distance of 17 bases separates the germline ends of V and J, which lose 5 bases and 7 bases respectively. Including cysteine and phenylalanine, the CDR3 has 14 amino acids. Only the CDR3 DNA stays, 42 bases, in frame from base 1.